This TCR beta chain appears in the sequencing data of a study of shared clonotypes between healthy human individuals (TCRdb year 2020). A note on the overall study: The cohort included three men and a couple of women between 18 and 49 years of age. Per donor, three plates each were used for CD4 naive and CD4 memory, two for CD8 naive, and one for CD8 memory. To estimate repertoire size and how much clonotype sharing occurs between individuals, the study deeply sequenced the blood TCR repertoires of about 5 healthy adults. Different laboratories and diverse techniques were used to prepare libraries and sequence TCR repertoires, to increase sequencing depth and limit assay-specific biases. Between about 0.8 and 9 billion PBMCs per donor were obtained by leukapheresis. Beyond this particular receptor, the publication reports: Based on pairwise subsampling, the degree of clonotype sharing among donors was expected to be affected by sequencing depth. Sampling was restricted to blood, and TCR repertoires in tissues likely differ from the TCR repertoires found in blood. Clonotypes shared by all four sorted-subset donors showed higher generation probabilities than non-shared clonotypes. Naive subsets generally had larger estimated clonotype richness than memory subsets. Incomplete sequencing was indicated by rarefaction of sorted-subset datasets, despite the large sequencing depth. Across four donors, roughly 5.1% of naive CD4, around 3.5% of naive CD8, 2.3% of memory CD4, and 0.4% of memory CD8 clonotypes were shared. The small number of donors limited the genetic and exposure-history diversity represented.

Reading from cysteine to phenylalanine, the CDR3 counts 15 amino acids. The retained sequence is limited to the CDR3, 45 bases, with the frame set at the first base. Per the germline V gene, SGHRS is the CDR1 and YFSETQ is the CDR2. Cut back by 4 bases and 0 bases, the V and J ends lie 12 bases apart. Healthy HIV-negative adults with no recently reported acute infections or vaccinations were included as donors. Only Caucasian adults living in Nashville, Tennessee, USA were represented among the donors. CD4+ T cells were enriched by magnetic negative selection; naive cells were then positively selected on CD45RA, and the negative fraction formed the memory subset. Blood was collected by leukapheresis, and PBMCs were isolated by Ficoll-Histopaque density gradient centrifugation and then cryopreserved in liquid nitrogen vapor phase. Analytical flow cytometry was used to check the purity and quantity of every magnetically sorted T cell population. Genomic DNA was isolated from each sorted fraction and quantified by UV absorbance on a Nanodrop 2000c.

TCR CDR3 regions were amplified from genomic DNA by multiplex PCR using the deep immunoSEQ assay. Genomic DNA extracted from each cell subset was distributed evenly over all wells of several immunoSEQ 96-well plates, and each plate served as one replicate. For sorted subsets, each replicate PCR was loaded with roughly 0.2 ug genomic DNA, equivalent to 25,000 to 30,000 T cell genomes. Purified libraries were quantified with a Qubit 3.0 fluorometer, sized on a Bioanalyzer 2100, and re-quantified with the KAPA Library Quantification kit. Every immunoSEQ 96-well plate was sequenced on a separate single-read 150-cycle Illumina NextSeq 550 flow cell. Concerning the study's data processing: The immunoSEQ output contained only junctional sequences without quality scores, so filtering could not match that applied to full-length reads. To assign V/J genes and CDR3, sequences were annotated using PyIR, a Python wrapper for IgBLAST v1.9, with IMGT germline references. Reads with weak V/J assignments (E-value above 1e-6), missing CDR3, stop codons, out-of-frame junctions, or ambiguous translated residues were removed. A V3J clonotype was defined by an identical inferred V gene, J gene, and CDR3 amino acid sequence. The percentage overlap between two repertoires was calculated by dividing the number of shared unique clonotypes by the size of the smaller repertoire. RTK rarefaction, the Chao1 estimator, and Recon v2.1 estimates of unobserved clonotypes were used to assess repertoire richness. For all TCRbeta clonotypes obtained by the gDNA method from four donors, generation probabilities were computed with OLGA. Drawn from immuneACCESS, this table holds only the in-frame rearrangements with V and J called that TCRdb kept. Clones are partly lost; checked studies trace under half to an unresolved V gene and leave the rest unexplained. V, J and clone size are taken as reported in that table, and D and trimming were inferred from the DNA itself. Within this sample are 2 million to 2.5 million clones, with 85% to 95% of them counted one time only. The top ten hold 0.35% to 0.5% of the sample.

Regarding this clone: This clone's antigen is unknown. Base qualities are not provided; no much larger clone lies one nucleotide away.

This sequence originates from a man in his late teens or twenties in good health. Some clones in this sample may be carry-over from other donors' samples. The sequencing input was naive CD4+ T cells from PBMCs. The label giving this sample's cell subset or site can be read as: CD45RA+ positively selected. The rearrangement joined TRBV5-1 to TRBJ2-3; a tentative D match to TRBD1 spans 7 bases. The nucleotide sequence reads TGCGCCAGCAGCCGCGGGACAGCCAGCACAGATACGCAGTATTTT. The encoded protein is CASSRGTASTDTQYF.